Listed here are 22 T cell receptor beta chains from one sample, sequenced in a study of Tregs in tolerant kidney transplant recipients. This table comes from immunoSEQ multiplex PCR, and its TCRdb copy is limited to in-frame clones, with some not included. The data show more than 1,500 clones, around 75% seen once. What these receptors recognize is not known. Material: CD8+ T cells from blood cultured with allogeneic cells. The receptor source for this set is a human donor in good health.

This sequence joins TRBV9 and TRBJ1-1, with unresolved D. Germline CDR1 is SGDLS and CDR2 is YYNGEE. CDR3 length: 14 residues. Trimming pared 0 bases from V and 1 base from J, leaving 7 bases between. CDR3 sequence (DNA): TGTGCCAGCAGCGTAGTCGAGTGGAACACTGAAGCTTTCTTT. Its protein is CASSVVEWNTEAFF. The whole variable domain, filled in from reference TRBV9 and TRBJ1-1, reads DSGVTQTPKHLITATGQRVTLRCSPRSGDLSVYWYQQSLDQGLQFLIQYYNGEERAKGNILERFSAQQFPDLHSELNLSSLELGDSALYFCASSVVEWNTEAFFGQGTRLTVV.

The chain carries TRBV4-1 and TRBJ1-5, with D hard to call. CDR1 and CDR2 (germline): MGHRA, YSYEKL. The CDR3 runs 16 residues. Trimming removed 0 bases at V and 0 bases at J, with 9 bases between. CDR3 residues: CASSQDGGYSNQPQHF. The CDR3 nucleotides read TGCGCCAGCAGCCAAGACGGCGGATATAGCAATCAGCCCCAGCATTTT.

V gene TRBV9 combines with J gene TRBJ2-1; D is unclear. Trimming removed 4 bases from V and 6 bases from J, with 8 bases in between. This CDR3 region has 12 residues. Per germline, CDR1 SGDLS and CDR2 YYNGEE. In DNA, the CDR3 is TGTGCCAGCAGCCCCTTTGGCAATGAGCAGTTCTTC. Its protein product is CASSPFGNEQFF.

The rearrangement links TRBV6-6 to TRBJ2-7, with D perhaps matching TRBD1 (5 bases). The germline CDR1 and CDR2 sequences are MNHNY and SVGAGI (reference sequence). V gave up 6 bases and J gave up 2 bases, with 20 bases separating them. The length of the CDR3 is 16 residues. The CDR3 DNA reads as TGTGCCAGCAGCCTTTCACATACAGGCGCTACCTACGAGCAGTACTTC. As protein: CASSLSHTGATYEQYF.

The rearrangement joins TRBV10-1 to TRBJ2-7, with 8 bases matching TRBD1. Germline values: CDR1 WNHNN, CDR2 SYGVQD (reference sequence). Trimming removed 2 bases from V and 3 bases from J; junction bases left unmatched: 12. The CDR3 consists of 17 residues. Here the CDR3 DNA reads TGCGCCAGCAGTGAGACCAGTGCCCAGGGGGCTGTCTACGAGCAGTACTTC. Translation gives CASSETSAQGAVYEQYF.

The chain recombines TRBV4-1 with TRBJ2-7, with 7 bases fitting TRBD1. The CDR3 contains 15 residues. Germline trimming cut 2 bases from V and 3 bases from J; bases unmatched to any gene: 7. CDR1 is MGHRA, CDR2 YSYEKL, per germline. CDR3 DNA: TGCGCCAGCAGCCAACAACAATCAGGGGGCTACGAGCAGTACTTC. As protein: CASSQQQSGGYEQYF.

CDR3 nucleotides: TGCGCCAGCAGCCAAGTTCTGGGGAAACTTGGCTACACCTTC. Its translation is CASSQVLGKLGYTF. The chain links TRBV4-1 to TRBJ1-2; D is uncertain. Germline values: CDR1 MGHRA, CDR2 YSYEKL. The CDR3 has 14 amino acids. With 1 base removed from V and 7 bases from J, the gap between germline ends came to 13 bases.

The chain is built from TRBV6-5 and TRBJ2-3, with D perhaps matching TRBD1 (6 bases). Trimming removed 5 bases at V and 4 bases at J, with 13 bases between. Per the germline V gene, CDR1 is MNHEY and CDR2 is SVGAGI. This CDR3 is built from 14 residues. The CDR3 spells CASSGGLGPDTQYF. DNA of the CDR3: TGTGCCAGCAGTGGGGGCCTGGGGCCAGATACGCAGTATTTT.

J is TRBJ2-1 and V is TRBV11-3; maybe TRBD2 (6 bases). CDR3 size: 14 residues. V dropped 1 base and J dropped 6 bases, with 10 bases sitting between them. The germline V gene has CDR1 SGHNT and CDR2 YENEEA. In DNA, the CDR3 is TGTGCCAGCAGCTTAGCGGGAGTGGTCAATGAGCAGTTCTTC. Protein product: CASSLAGVVNEQFF.

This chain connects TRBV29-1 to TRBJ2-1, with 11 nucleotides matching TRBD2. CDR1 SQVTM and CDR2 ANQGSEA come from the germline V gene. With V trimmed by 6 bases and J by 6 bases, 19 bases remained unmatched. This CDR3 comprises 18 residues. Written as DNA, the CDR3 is TGCAGCGTCCCCTCGGGACTCGCCGGGACTAGCGGCACCAATGAGCAGTTCTTC. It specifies CSVPSGLAGTSGTNEQFF.

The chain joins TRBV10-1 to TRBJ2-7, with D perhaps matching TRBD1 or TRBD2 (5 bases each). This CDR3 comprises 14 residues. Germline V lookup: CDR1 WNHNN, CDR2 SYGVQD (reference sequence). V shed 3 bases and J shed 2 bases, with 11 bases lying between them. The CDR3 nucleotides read TGCGCCAGCAGTGACCCGGGACCGACCTACGAGCAGTACTTC. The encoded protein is CASSDPGPTYEQYF.

The CDR3 sequence: CASSVAGLASSYEQYF. CDR3 sequence (DNA): TGTGCCAGCAGCGTAGCGGGACTAGCATCGTCCTACGAGCAGTACTTC. V and J are TRBV9 and TRBJ2-7, with 9 bases identical to TRBD2. Per germline, CDR1 SGDLS and CDR2 YYNGEE. This CDR3 region has 16 residues. With 0 bases clipped from V and 1 base from J, the junction kept 5 bases outside the gene matches.

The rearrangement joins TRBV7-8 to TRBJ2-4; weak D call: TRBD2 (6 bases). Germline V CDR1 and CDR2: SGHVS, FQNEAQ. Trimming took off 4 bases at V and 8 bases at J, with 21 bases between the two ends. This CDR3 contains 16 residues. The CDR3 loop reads CASSSFTGDGAYIQYF. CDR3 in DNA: TGTGCCAGCAGCTCATTCACGGGAGATGGGGCGTACATTCAGTACTTC.

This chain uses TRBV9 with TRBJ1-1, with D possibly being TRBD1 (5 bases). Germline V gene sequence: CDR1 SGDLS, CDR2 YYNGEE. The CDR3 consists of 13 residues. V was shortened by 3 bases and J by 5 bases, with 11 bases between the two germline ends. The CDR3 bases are TGTGCCAGCAGCGCCTATGGGGGGACTGAAGCTTTCTTT. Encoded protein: CASSAYGGTEAFF.

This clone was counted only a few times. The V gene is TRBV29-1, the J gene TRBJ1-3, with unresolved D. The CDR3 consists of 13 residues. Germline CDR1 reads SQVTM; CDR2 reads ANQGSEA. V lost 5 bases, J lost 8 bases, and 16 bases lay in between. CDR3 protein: CSVSLPPTHTIYF. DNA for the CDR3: TGCAGCGTTTCTCTACCCCCAACGCACACCATATATTTT.

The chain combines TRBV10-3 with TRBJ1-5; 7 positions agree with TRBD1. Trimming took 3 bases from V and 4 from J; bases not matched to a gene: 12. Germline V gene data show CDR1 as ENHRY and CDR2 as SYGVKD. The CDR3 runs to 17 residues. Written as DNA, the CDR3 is TGTGCCATCAGTGAAGAACCAGGGGGAAGTCGGAATCAGCCCCAGCATTTT. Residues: CAISEEPGGSRNQPQHF.

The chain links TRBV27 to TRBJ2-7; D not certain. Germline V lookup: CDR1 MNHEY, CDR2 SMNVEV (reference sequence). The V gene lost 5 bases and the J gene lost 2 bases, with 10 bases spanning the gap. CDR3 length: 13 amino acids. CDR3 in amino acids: CASSLRRTYEQYF. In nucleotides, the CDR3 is TGTGCCAGCAGTCTCCGGAGAACCTACGAGCAGTACTTC.

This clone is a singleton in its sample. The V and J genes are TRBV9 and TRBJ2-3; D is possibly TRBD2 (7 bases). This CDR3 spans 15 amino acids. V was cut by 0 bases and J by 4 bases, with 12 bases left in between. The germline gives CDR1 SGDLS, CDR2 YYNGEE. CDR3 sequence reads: CASSVGGGAPDTQYF. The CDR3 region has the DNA TGTGCCAGCAGCGTAGGAGGGGGGGCCCCAGATACGCAGTATTTT.

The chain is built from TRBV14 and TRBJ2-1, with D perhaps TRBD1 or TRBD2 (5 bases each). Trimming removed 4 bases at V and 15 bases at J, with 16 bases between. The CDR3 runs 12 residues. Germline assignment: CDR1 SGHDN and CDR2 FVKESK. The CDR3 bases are TGTGCCAGCAGCCCGGGACGGGTGATTCTGTTCTTC. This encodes CASSPGRVILFF.

The CDR3 protein is CASSDAGGEYTDTQYF. The CDR3 DNA reads as TGTGCCAGCAGTGATGCCGGGGGGGAATACACAGATACGCAGTATTTT. The V gene is TRBV2, the J gene TRBJ2-3; 8 bases align to TRBD2. Trimming at V came to 3 bases and at J to 2 bases, leaving 7 bases not matched to a gene. CDR3 size: 16 residues. Germline V lookup: CDR1 SNHLY, CDR2 FYNNEI.

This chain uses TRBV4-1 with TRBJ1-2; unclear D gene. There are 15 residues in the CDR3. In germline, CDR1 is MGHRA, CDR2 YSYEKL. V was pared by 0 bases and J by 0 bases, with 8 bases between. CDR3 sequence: CASSQDWQSNYGYTF. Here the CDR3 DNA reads TGCGCCAGCAGCCAAGATTGGCAGTCTAACTATGGCTACACCTTC.

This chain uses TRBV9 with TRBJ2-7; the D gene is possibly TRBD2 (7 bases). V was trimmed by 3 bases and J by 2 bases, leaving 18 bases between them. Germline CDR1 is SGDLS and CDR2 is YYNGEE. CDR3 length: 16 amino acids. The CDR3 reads CASSAKGGREPYEQYF. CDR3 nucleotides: TGTGCCAGCAGCGCCAAGGGGGGGCGTGAGCCCTACGAGCAGTACTTC. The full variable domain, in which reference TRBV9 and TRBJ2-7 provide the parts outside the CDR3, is DSGVTQTPKHLITATGQRVTLRCSPRSGDLSVYWYQQSLDQGLQFLIQYYNGEERAKGNILERFSAQQFPDLHSELNLSSLELGDSALYFCASSAKGGREPYEQYFGPGTRLTVT.